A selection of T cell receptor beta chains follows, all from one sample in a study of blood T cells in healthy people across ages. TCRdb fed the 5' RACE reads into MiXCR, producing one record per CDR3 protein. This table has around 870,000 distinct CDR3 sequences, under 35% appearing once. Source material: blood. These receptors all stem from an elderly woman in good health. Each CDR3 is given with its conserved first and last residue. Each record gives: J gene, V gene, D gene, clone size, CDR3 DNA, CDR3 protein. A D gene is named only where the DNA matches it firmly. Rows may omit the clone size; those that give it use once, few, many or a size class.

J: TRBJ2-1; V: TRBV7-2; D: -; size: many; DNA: TGTGCCAGCAGTCCAATCCACGGCTCCTACAATGAGCAGTTCTTC; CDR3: CASSPIHGSYNEQFF
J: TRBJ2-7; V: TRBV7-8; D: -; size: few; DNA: TGTGCCAGCAGCTTAGGCTCTCTGCCAGGGTTAAGCTCCTACGAGCAGTACTTC; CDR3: CASSLGSLPGLSSYEQYF
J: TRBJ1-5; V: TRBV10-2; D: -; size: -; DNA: TGCGCCAGCAAAATGGGGGATCAGCCCCAGCATTTT; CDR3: CASKMGDQPQHF
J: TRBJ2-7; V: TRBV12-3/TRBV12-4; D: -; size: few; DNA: TGTGCCAGCAGTTTAAAAGGGGGAGGGACAGAGCTCTTC; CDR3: CASSLKGGGTELF
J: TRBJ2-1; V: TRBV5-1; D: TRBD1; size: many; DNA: TGCGCCAGCACGGGTAGGGACAGGGATTACAATGAGCAGTTCTTC; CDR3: CASTGRDRDYNEQFF
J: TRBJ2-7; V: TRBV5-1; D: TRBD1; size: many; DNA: TGCGCCAGCAGCGGGATGTGGACAGGGGAACTTCAGTACTTC; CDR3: CASSGMWTGELQYF
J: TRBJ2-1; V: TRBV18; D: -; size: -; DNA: TGTGTCAGCTCACCAACGAGGCGCAATGAGCAGTTCTTC; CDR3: CVSSPTRRNEQFF
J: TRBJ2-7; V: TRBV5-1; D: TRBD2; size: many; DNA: TGCGCCAGCAGCCTAGGGACTAGCGGGACTATTTACGAGCAGTACTTC; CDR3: CASSLGTSGTIYEQYF
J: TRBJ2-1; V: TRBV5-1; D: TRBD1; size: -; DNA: TGCGCGAGCAGCCTGGAGCCGCCGGGACAGGGGGGTGGTGAGCAGTTCTTC; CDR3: CASSLEPPGQGGGEQFF
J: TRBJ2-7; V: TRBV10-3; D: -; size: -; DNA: TGTGCCATCAGCGCCAGGGAGTCCTCCAATGAGCAGTACTTC; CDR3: CAISARESSNEQYF
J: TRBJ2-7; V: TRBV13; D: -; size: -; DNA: TGTGCCAGCAGCTTATATCGTGACGACGAGCAGTACTTC; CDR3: CASSLYRDDEQYF
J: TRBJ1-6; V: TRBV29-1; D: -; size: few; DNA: TGCAGCGTCGGACAGAGCGGCAATTCACCCCTCCACTTT; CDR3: CSVGQSGNSPLHF
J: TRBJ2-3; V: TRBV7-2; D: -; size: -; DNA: TGTGCCAGCAGCTTAGGGACTCTAACAGTCACAGATACGCAGTATTTT; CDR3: CASSLGTLTVTDTQYF
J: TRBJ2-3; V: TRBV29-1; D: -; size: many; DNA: TGCAGCGTTGAAAACCCAGATACGCAGTATTTT; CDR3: CSVENPDTQYF
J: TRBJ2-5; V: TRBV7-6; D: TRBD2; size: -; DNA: TGTGCCAGCAGCTCAGTAAACTCCTTTTTCGGGGGGGGCCGGGAGACCCAGTACTTC; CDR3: CASSSVNSFFGGGRETQYF
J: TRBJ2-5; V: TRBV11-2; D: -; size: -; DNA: TGTGCCAGCAGCTTAGGGCGGGGCAGCTTTCGGGAGACCCAGTACTTC; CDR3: CASSLGRGSFRETQYF
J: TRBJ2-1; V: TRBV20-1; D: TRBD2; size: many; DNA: TGCAGTGCTAGAGATCCTTCGTCCGGGGGGGGTTTCGATGAGCAGTTCTTC; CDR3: CSARDPSSGGGFDEQFF
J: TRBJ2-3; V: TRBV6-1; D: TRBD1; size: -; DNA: TGTGCTAGCAGTGTCGACAGGGGAAGCACAGATACGCGGTATTTT; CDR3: CASSVDRGSTDTRYF
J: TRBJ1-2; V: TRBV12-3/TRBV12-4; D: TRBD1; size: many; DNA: TGTGCCAGCACCGCCGGTCGGGACAGGGGTTTACATGGCTACACCTTC; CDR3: CASTAGRDRGLHGYTF
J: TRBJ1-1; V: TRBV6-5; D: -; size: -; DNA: TGTGCCTCCATTTCTGGCCGGAACACTGAAGCTTTCTTT; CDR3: CASISGRNTEAFF
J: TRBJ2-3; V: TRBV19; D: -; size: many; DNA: TGTGCCAGTAGTCCCCGGACAGCTATAGGGGATACGCAGTATTTT; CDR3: CASSPRTAIGDTQYF
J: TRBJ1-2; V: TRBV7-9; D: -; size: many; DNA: TGTGCCAGCAGCCAGAGCGGCGGGCTTGGGTATGGCTACACCTTC; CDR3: CASSQSGGLGYGYTF
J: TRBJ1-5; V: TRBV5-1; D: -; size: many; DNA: TGCGCCAGCAGCTTGTCACAGGGTCCTAATCAGCCCCAGCATTTT; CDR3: CASSLSQGPNQPQHF
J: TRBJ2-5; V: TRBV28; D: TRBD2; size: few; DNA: TGTGCCAGCAGTTTAGGTCTAGCGGGGGGGCCTCGGTACCAAGAGACCCAGTACTTC; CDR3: CASSLGLAGGPRYQETQYF
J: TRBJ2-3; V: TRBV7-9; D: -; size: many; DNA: TGTGCCAGCAGCTTGACCAACGACCCCTCCACGATCGTAGATACGCAGTATTTT; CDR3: CASSLTNDPSTIVDTQYF
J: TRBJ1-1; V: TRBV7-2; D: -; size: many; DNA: TGTGCCAGCAGCCGATCCCCCCACACTGAAGCTTTCTTT; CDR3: CASSRSPHTEAFF
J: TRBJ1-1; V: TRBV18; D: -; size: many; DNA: TGTGCCAGCAGCCCCCAGGGACAGAACACTGAAGCTTTCTTT; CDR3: CASSPQGQNTEAFF
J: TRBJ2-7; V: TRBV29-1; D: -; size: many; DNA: TGCAGCGTTGCTCCGGCCGGTGACGAGCAGTACTTC; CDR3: CSVAPAGDEQYF
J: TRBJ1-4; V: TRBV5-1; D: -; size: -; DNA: TGCGCCAGCAGCTTGGGGGCAGGACCAAATAAAAAACTGTTTTTT; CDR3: CASSLGAGPNKKLFF
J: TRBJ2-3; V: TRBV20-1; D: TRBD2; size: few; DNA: TGCAGTGCTAGAGATTCCAGCGGGATTCTGACAGATACGCAGTATTTT; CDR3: CSARDSSGILTDTQYF
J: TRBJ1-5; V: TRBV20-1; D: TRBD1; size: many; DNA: TGCAGTGCTACTCCGGGACAGGGGGCGCAGAAGCAGCCCCAGCATTTT; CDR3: CSATPGQGAQKQPQHF
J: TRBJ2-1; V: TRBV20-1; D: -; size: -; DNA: TGCAGTGCTAGAACTCCTGACTACTACCTCAATGAGCAGTTCTTC; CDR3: CSARTPDYYLNEQFF
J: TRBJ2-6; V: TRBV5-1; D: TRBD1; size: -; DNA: TGCGCCAGCAGCTTTACCGGGACAGGGGGTTTGGTCCTGACTTTC; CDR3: CASSFTGTGGLVLTF
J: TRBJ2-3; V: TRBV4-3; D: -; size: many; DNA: TGCGCCAGCAGCCAAGATTTAGGTTGGCAGGCGACCACAGATACGCAGTATTTT; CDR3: CASSQDLGWQATTDTQYF
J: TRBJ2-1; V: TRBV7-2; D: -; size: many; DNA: TGTGCCAGCAGCTTAGGGGGGGGGCGCAACAATGAGCAGTTCTTC; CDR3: CASSLGGGRNNEQFF
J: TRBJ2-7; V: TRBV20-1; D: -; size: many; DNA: TGCAGTGCCCCCGTGATCCCCAGCTCCTACGAGCAGTACTTC; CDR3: CSAPVIPSSYEQYF
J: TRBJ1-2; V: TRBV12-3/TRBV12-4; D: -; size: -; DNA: TGTGCCAGCGGCGAGGTGGGGCAGCCCTATGGCTACACCTTC; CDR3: CASGEVGQPYGYTF
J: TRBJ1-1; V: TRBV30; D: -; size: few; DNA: TGTGCCTTTTCCGAGGAGCCGAACACTGAAGCTTTCTTT; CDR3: CAFSEEPNTEAFF
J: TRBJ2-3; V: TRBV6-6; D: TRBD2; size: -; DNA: TGTGCCAGCATCGCCTTCCCTAGCGGCAGCACAGATACGCAGTATTTT; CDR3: CASIAFPSGSTDTQYF
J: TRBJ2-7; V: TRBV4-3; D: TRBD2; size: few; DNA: TGCGCCAGCAGCCCCGGGACTAGCGGTCCCTACGAGCAGTACTTC; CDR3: CASSPGTSGPYEQYF
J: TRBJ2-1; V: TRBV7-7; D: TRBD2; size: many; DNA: TGTGCTAGCAGCCCTGGACTAGCGGGGACATACAATGAGCAGTTCTTC; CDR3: CASSPGLAGTYNEQFF
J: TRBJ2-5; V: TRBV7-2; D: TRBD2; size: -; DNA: TGTGCCAGCAGCTCAATCGAGACAAGAACGGGAGGGGGGACCCAGTACTTC; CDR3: CASSSIETRTGGGTQYF
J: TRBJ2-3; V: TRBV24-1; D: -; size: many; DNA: TGTGCCACCAGTGATTTGGGACAAAACTGGGCAGATACGCAGTATTTT; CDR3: CATSDLGQNWADTQYF
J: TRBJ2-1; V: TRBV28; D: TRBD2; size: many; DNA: TGTGCCAGCGCCCCGGGGGGAAAATACAATGAGCAGTTCTTC; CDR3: CASAPGGKYNEQFF
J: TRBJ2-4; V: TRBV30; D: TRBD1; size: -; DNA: TGTGCCTGGAGCCACAGGGGGAACATTCAGTACTTC; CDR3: CAWSHRGNIQYF
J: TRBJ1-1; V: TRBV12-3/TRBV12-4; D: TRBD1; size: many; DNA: TGTGCCAGCAGTTTAGGGGGACAGGGCGAAGCTTTCTTT; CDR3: CASSLGGQGEAFF